The 16 T cell receptor beta chains below all came from one sample that was sequenced in a study of blood T cells in healthy people across ages. Primers used in a second PCR of roughly 7 to 12 cycles were a sample-barcoded 5' primer and a J-beta primer mix. One entry per CDR3 protein results from TCRdb running MiXCR on the 5' RACE reads. This table has approximately 810,000 distinct CDR3 sequences, roughly 26% appearing once. Sequencing used blood. Receptors originate from a woman of 80 years or more in good health.

Points on this clonotype: A much larger clone is a single base away; this may be a read error. V and J are TRBV20-1 and TRBJ2-6, with a tentative D call TRBD1 (5 bases). The CDR3 runs 18 residues. Germline V gives CDR1 DFQATT, CDR2 SNEGSKA (reference sequence). The CDR3 nucleotides are TGCAGTGCTAGAGGAGTCGCGAGTGGTGGAACTGGGGCCAACGTCCCGACTTTC. It is translated as CSARGVASGGTGANVPTF.

This chain uses TRBV12-3 or TRBV12-4 with TRBJ2-1, with 9 bases fitting TRBD2. The CDR3 loop spans 15 amino acids. The V gene end was trimmed by 5 bases and the J gene end by 10 bases; junction bases not matched to a gene: 12. CDR3 in amino acids: CASSMPGLAMGEQFF. CDR3 DNA: TGTGCCAGCAGTATGCCGGGACTAGCCATGGGCGAGCAGTTCTTC.

The chain links TRBV5-5 to TRBJ1-2; D perhaps matches TRBD1 (6 bases). The germline gives CDR1 SGHKS, CDR2 YYEKEE (reference sequence). The CDR3 has 13 amino acids. V lost 5 bases and J 7 bases, leaving 15 bases between the germline ends. The CDR3 protein is CASSLSGVSGYTF. CDR3 nucleotide sequence: TGTGCCAGCAGTTTATCAGGGGTCTCTGGCTACACCTTC.

This clonotype was observed many times. The chain's CDR3 is CASSFRLASNNEQFF. The CDR3 region has the DNA TGTGCCAGCAGTTTTCGGCTAGCGAGTAACAATGAGCAGTTCTTC. The V call is TRBV12-3 or TRBV12-4, the J call TRBJ2-1, with TRBD2 as a possible D gene (6 bases). The V end lost 3 bases, the J end lost 5 bases, and 14 bases lay between the germline ends. This CDR3 is 15 amino acids long.

The sample holds a few counts of this clonotype. V usage is TRBV29-1 and J usage is TRBJ2-2; 8 bases map to TRBD1. The CDR3 runs 13 residues. V shed 6 bases and J 6 bases; nucleotides not matched to a gene: 6. Per germline, CDR1 SQVTM and CDR2 ANQGSEA. CDR3 in amino acids: CSVDRGIAGELFF. DNA of the CDR3: TGCAGCGTCGACAGGGGTATCGCCGGGGAGCTGTTTTTT.

CDR3 in DNA: TGCAGTGCGCGGGGGGTTCAGGACAGGAACACCATATATTTT. This encodes CSARGVQDRNTIYF. The chain carries TRBV20-1 and TRBJ1-3, with 7 bases that match TRBD1. V shed 6 bases and J 7 bases; nucleotides not matched to a gene: 12. Germline loops: CDR1 DFQATT, CDR2 SNEGSKA (reference sequence). The CDR3 length is 14 residues.

The chain employs TRBV4-3 and TRBJ2-7; D may be TRBD1 (6 bases). The CDR3 has 15 amino acids. Germline-derived CDR1 and CDR2 are LGHNA and YSLEER. V was trimmed by 1 base and J by 4 bases, leaving 14 bases between them. CDR3 bases: TGCGCCAGCAGCCAAGGTTCAGGGGCCAATTACGAGCAGTACTTC. It codes for CASSQGSGANYEQYF.

CDR3 protein: CASSLLRVNEQYF. Written as DNA, the CDR3 is TGTGCCAGCAGTTTATTACGGGTAAATGAGCAGTACTTC. V gene TRBV12-3 or TRBV12-4 combines with J gene TRBJ2-7; D gene unclear. The CDR3 contains 13 residues. Trimming stripped 2 bases from V and 7 bases from J, with 12 bases between.

V is TRBV3-1 and J is TRBJ2-7, with 9 bases that match TRBD1. The CDR3 is 15 residues long. CDR1 is LGHDT and CDR2 is YNNKEL in the germline V gene (reference sequence). With V trimmed by 5 bases and J by 5 bases, 10 bases remained unmatched. CDR3 region: CASSFRDRVNHEQYF. The CDR3 bases are TGTGCCAGCAGCTTCCGGGACAGGGTTAACCACGAGCAGTACTTC.

This clonotype appeared a few times. The rearrangement links TRBV28 to TRBJ2-4; 8 bases are a match to TRBD1. There are 12 residues in the CDR3. Looked up from germline, CDR1 is MDHEN and CDR2 is SYDVKM. J gave up 15 bases and V 4 bases, and 8 bases lay outside the gene matches. CDR3: CASSSLRGRAYF. The CDR3 DNA sequence: TGTGCCAGCAGTTCCCTCAGGGGGCGAGCGTACTTC.

The table lists this clonotype with many counts. The rearrangement links TRBV15 to TRBJ2-1; D is perhaps TRBD1 (5 bases). The CDR3 consists of 14 residues. V lost 8 bases and J 6 bases, leaving 17 bases between the germline ends. Per germline, CDR1 LNHNV and CDR2 YYDKDF (reference sequence). For the CDR3, the DNA is TGTGCCACCTCCGCCAGGGCGATCGTCAATGAGCAGTTCTTC. It specifies CATSARAIVNEQFF.

This clonotype was seen only a few times. A read error may be the cause here, since a much bigger clone is one base away. V and J are TRBV6-2 or TRBV6-3 and TRBJ2-1, with D possibly being TRBD2 (6 bases). Germline-derived CDR1 and CDR2 are MNHEY and SVGEGT. The CDR3 runs 12 residues. V was pared by 9 bases and J by 13 bases, with 19 bases between. The CDR3 here is CASGLIFETQFF. DNA of the CDR3: TGTGCCAGTGGACTAATTTTTGAGACCCAGTTCTTC.

As to this clonotype: A much larger clonotype is one base distant, so this may be a read error. The V gene is TRBV20-1, the J gene TRBJ1-6; a weak D match, TRBD1 (5 bases). Per germline, CDR1 DFQATT and CDR2 SNEGSKA (reference sequence). The CDR3 is 14 residues long. The V end lost 5 bases, the J end lost 4 bases, and 12 bases lay between the germline ends. The CDR3, as DNA: TGCAGTGCTGGGTCGACAGCTTATAATTCACCCCTCCACTTT. It specifies CSAGSTAYNSPLHF.

A word on this clonotype: This may come from a read error, since a much larger clone is one base off. The chain joins TRBV6-5 to TRBJ2-5; D unclear. This CDR3 region has 14 residues. Trimming took 0 bases from V and 11 from J, leaving 16 bases between them. Per the germline V gene, CDR1 is MNHEY and CDR2 is SVGAGI. In nucleotides, the CDR3 is TGTGCCAGCAGTTACTCGAGGTTGCGATCTGAGCAGTACTTC. It is translated as CASSYSRLRSEQYF.

This clonotype was recorded at least ten times. The chain combines TRBV20-1 with TRBJ2-3; D gene ambiguous. V lost 0 bases and J lost 2, with 15 bases in between. The CDR3 contains 16 residues. CDR1 and CDR2 (germline): DFQATT, SNEGSKA (reference sequence). CDR3 protein: CSARDRTVRNTDTQYF. CDR3 coding DNA: TGCAGTGCTAGAGATCGAACAGTAAGGAACACAGATACGCAGTATTTT.

This clonotype was observed many times. This chain uses TRBV20-1 with TRBJ1-2; TRBD1 matches at 7 bases. The V segment lost 8 bases and the J segment 0 bases; nucleotides outside the gene matches: 9. The CDR3 has 14 residues. The germline V gene has CDR1 DFQATT and CDR2 SNEGSKA (reference sequence). CDR3 nucleotides: TGCAGTTCCCCGGGACAGAGACCTAACTATGGCTACACCTTC. It is translated as CSSPGQRPNYGYTF.